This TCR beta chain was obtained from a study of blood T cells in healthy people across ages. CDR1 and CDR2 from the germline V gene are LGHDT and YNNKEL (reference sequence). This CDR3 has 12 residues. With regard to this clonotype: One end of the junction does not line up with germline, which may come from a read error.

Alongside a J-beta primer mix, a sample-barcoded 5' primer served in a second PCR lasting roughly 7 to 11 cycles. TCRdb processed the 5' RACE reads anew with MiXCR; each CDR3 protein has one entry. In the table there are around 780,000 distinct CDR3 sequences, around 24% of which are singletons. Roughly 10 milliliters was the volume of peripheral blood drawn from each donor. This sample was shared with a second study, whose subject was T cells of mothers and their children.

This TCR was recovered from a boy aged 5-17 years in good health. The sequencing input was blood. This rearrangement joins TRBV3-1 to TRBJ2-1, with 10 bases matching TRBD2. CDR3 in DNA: TGTGCCAGCAGCCCTTCGGGGCTAGCGGGGGTCTTC. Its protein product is CASSPSGLAGVF.